Listed here are 3 T cell receptor beta chains from one sample, sequenced in a study of T cells in Graves' hyperthyroidism and ophthalmopathy. The investigators amplified TCR beta CDR3 regions from RNA transcripts. First-round RT-PCR of the TCR CDR3 relied on the HTBI primer set. TCRdb re-derived calls from the multiplex PCR reads in MiXCR, one entry per CDR3 protein. The sample includes approximately 610,000 distinct CDR3 sequences, over 15% of them seen just once. Sequenced: blood. These receptors were taken from a woman between 18 and 29 years old with Graves' hyperthyroidism.

This clonotype was detected ten times or more. The CDR3 reads CASSVGQGTGANVLTF. The CDR3 coding sequence is TGCGCCAGCAGCGTGGGACAGGGGACTGGGGCCAACGTCCTGACTTTC. The chain couples TRBV5-1 to TRBJ2-6, with 10 bases identical to TRBD1. The V gene's germline CDR1 is SGHRS and CDR2 YFSETQ. The J segment lost 2 bases and the V segment lost 4 bases, leaving 3 bases of the junction unmatched. The CDR3 consists of 16 residues.

This clonotype has a count of ten or more. The chain joins TRBV28 to TRBJ2-7; D might be TRBD1 (7 bases). Germline lookup yields CDR1 MDHEN and CDR2 SYDVKM. The V gene lost 5 bases and the J gene lost 6 bases, with 17 bases spanning the gap. CDR3 size: 14 residues. CDR3 bases: TGTGCCAGCAGTCCACTCTCCAGGGGGGTCGAGCAGTACTTC. Encoded protein: CASSPLSRGVEQYF.

This clonotype was seen repeatedly, ten times or more. The chain links TRBV5-1 to TRBJ2-1; D may be TRBD1 (6 bases). CDR3 size: 15 residues. Germline CDR1 and CDR2: SGHRS and YFSETQ. The V and J ends lost 3 bases and 3 bases respectively, with 13 bases between them. CDR3 nucleotide sequence: TGCGCCAGCAGCTACCGGGACACACTCTACAATGAGCAGTTCTTC. The encoded protein is CASSYRDTLYNEQFF.